The 2 T cell receptor beta chains listed next were all sequenced from one sample in a study of CD8+CD57+ T cells in acquired aplastic anemia. The TCR beta profiling, which covered VDJ combination and CDR3 sequence, was carried out using genomic DNA as the template. One entry per CDR3 protein results from TCRdb running MiXCR on the reads. The sample comprises 90,000 to 120,000 distinct CDR3 sequences, around 50% of which are singletons, and 30% to 35% rests with the top ten. Sequenced material: sorted CD4+, CD8+, or CD8+CD57+ T cells (not recorded which) from PBMCs. The receptors come from a human donor in good health, serving as a control.

This chain joins TRBV10-3 and TRBJ2-5; the D is unclear. Germline lookup yields CDR1 ENHRY and CDR2 SYGVKD. This CDR3 comprises 15 residues. Trimming stripped 2 bases from V and 5 bases from J, with 15 bases between. Here the CDR3 DNA reads TGTGCCATCAGTGAGGTTGAGGCAGGTCGGGAGACCCAGTACTTC. Translation gives CAISEVEAGRETQYF.

This clonotype was recorded many times. V gene TRBV6-1 combines with J gene TRBJ1-5, with TRBD1 as a possible D gene (5 bases). The CDR3 extends over 13 amino acids. Trimming removed 6 bases from V and 5 bases from J, with 11 bases in between. The germline V gene encodes CDR1 MNHNS and CDR2 SASEGT. CDR3 sequence reads: CASSDGTYQPQHF. The CDR3 DNA sequence: TGTGCCAGCAGCGACGGGACGTATCAGCCCCAGCATTTT.